A single sample gave rise to the 32 T cell receptor beta chains below, sequenced in a study of blood T cell repertoires in COVID-19. Profiling relied on immunoSEQ multiplex PCR, and the TCRdb table lists in-frame clones only, not all of them. The data show 300,000 to 400,000 clones, around 90% seen once. The sequencing input was peripheral blood. The source of these receptors is a woman aged 18-29 years who had recovered from COVID-19.

The genes are TRBV6-2 or TRBV6-3 and TRBJ2-7; D gene uncertain. This CDR3 region has 10 residues. The germline CDR1 and CDR2 sequences are MNHEY and SVGEGT. V lost 5 bases to trimming and J lost 6 bases, with 5 bases between them. CDR3 DNA: TGTGCCAGCAGTCCGGGCGAGCAGTACGTC. Its translation is CASSPGEQYV.

J is TRBJ2-7 and V is TRBV27; 8 positions agree with TRBD1. The length of the CDR3 is 13 residues. Germline lookup yields CDR1 MNHEY and CDR2 SMNVEV (reference sequence). Unmatched junction bases numbered 4, after V lost 4 bases and J lost 5 bases. The CDR3 sequence: CASSSRGLHEQYV. The DNA of the CDR3 is TGTGCCAGCAGTTCCAGGGGGCTTCACGAGCAGTACGTC.

V and J are TRBV6-5 and TRBJ2-6; D unresolved. CDR3 size: 15 residues. Germline CDR1 reads MNHEY; CDR2 reads SVGAGI. Trimming pared 7 bases from V and 0 bases from J, leaving 10 bases between. CDR3 DNA sequence: TGTGCCAGCACCTCCGGAGACTCTGGGGCCAACGTCCTGACTTTC. Translating gives CASTSGDSGANVLTF.

This chain uses TRBV5-1 with TRBJ2-1, with 8 bases that match TRBD2. V gave up 0 bases and J gave up 0 bases; unmatched junction bases: 8. The CDR3 runs to 18 residues. Germline CDR1 is SGHRS and CDR2 is YFSETQ. CDR3 coding DNA: TGCGCCAGCAGCTTGGCCCGGGCCGGGACTAGCTCCTACAATGAGCAGTTCTTC. Amino acids: CASSLARAGTSSYNEQFF.

J is TRBJ2-1 and V is TRBV9, with unresolved D. Trimming cost V 6 bases and J 0 bases, with 13 bases left between them. The CDR3 sequence is 15 residues long. Germline V CDR1 and CDR2: SGDLS, YYNGEE. The CDR3 is CASIHSPGSYNEQFF. In nucleotides, the CDR3 is TGTGCCAGCATCCATTCTCCCGGCTCCTACAATGAGCAGTTCTTC.

This chain links TRBV6-5 with TRBJ1-2; D may be TRBD1 (5 bases). CDR3 length equals 14 residues. Per germline, CDR1 MNHEY and CDR2 SVGAGI. V was pared by 0 bases and J by 8 bases, with 13 bases between. The chain's CDR3 is CASSYSAGYDGYTF. The CDR3 coding sequence is TGTGCCAGCAGTTACTCGGCAGGGTATGACGGCTACACCTTC.

The table lists this clone with a few counts. The CDR3: CASSDFSSFQPQHF. The CDR3 nucleotides are TGTGCCAGCAGTGATTTCAGTAGCTTTCAGCCCCAGCATTTT. The V call is TRBV2, the J call TRBJ1-5; D is unclear. This CDR3 comprises 14 residues. V was shortened by 3 bases and J by 6 bases, with 12 bases between the two germline ends. Looked up from germline, CDR1 is SNHLY and CDR2 is FYNNEI. Filled out from reference TRBV2 and TRBJ1-5, the complete variable domain reads EPEVTQTPSHQVTQMGQEVILRCVPISNHLYFYWYRQILGQKVEFLVSFYNNEISEKSEIFDDQFSVERPDGSNFTLKIRSTKLEDSAMYFCASSDFSSFQPQHFGDGTRLSIL.

The CDR3 nucleotides are TGTGCCAGCAGTGCCCGGGACAGAAACATTCAGTACTTC. Translating gives CASSARDRNIQYF. This sequence joins TRBV27 and TRBJ2-4; TRBD1 agrees at 7 bases. Germline loops: CDR1 MNHEY, CDR2 SMNVEV (reference sequence). The V segment lost 5 bases and the J segment 6 bases; nucleotides outside the gene matches: 4. This CDR3 has 13 amino acids.

CDR3: CASSVGTYTGELFF. DNA of the CDR3: TGCGCCAGCAGCGTCGGGACTTACACCGGGGAGCTGTTTTTT. The chain links TRBV5-1 to TRBJ2-2, with TRBD2 as a possible D gene (6 bases). Trimming pared 4 bases from V and 3 bases from J, leaving 10 bases between. Germline lookup yields CDR1 SGHRS and CDR2 YFSETQ. This CDR3 has 14 amino acids.

The DNA of the CDR3 is TGTGCCAGCAGTGAGGACAGGGGATATGAAAAACTGTTTTTT. Amino acids: CASSEDRGYEKLFF. The gene calls are TRBV25-1 and TRBJ1-4; TRBD1 matches 9 bases. The junction had 2 bases not matched to a gene; V was cut back by 3 bases and J by 6 bases. CDR1 is MGHDK and CDR2 is SYGVNS in the germline V gene. The CDR3 is 14 amino acids.

The V call is TRBV10-3, the J call TRBJ2-1, with D tentatively TRBD1 (5 bases). In germline, CDR1 is ENHRY, CDR2 SYGVKD. CDR3 length: 14 residues. V was clipped by 2 bases and J by 7 bases, with 12 bases between them. CDR3 bases: TGTGCCATCAGTGAGCAGGGTGGTAGTAATGAGCAGTTCTTC. It specifies CAISEQGGSNEQFF.

The V and J genes are TRBV14 and TRBJ1-2; 7 nucleotides align to TRBD1. The V gene end was trimmed by 4 bases and the J gene end by 8 bases; junction bases not matched to a gene: 7. Germline V gives CDR1 SGHDN, CDR2 FVKESK. The CDR3 is 13 residues long. The CDR3 region has the DNA TGTGCCAGCAGCCGACCGACAGGGAAAGGCTACACCTTC. Amino acids: CASSRPTGKGYTF.

The V call is TRBV7-7, the J call TRBJ2-3, with TRBD2 matching 11 bases. The germline gives CDR1 SSHAT, CDR2 FNYEAQ (reference sequence). This CDR3 is 15 amino acids long. V dropped 5 bases and J dropped 6; count of bases not matched to a gene: 7. The CDR3 sequence is CASSPLAGASDTQYF. The CDR3 DNA is TGTGCCAGCAGCCCACTAGCGGGAGCATCTGATACGCAGTATTTT.

This chain uses TRBV30 with TRBJ1-2, with D maybe TRBD1 (6 bases). V lost 2 bases, J lost 4 bases, and 8 bases lay in between. This CDR3 has 12 residues. CDR1 and CDR2 (germline): GTSNPN, SVGIG (reference sequence). The CDR3 coding sequence is TGTGCCTGGAGTACAGGGACCTATGGCTACACCTTC. This sequence encodes CAWSTGTYGYTF.

The chain combines TRBV25-1 with TRBJ1-1; D remains ambiguous. Looked up from germline, CDR1 is MGHDK and CDR2 is SYGVNS. CDR3 length equals 14 residues. V gave up 6 bases and J gave up 3 bases, with 14 bases separating them. The CDR3 region is CASRGGLLDTEAFF. CDR3 DNA sequence: TGTGCCAGCAGGGGAGGATTATTGGACACTGAAGCTTTCTTT.

The chain combines TRBV7-9 with TRBJ2-1; 7 bases fit TRBD2. The CDR3 loop spans 18 amino acids. CDR1 and CDR2 from the germline V gene are SEHNR and FQNEAQ (reference sequence). The trim removed 1 base at V and 3 bases at J, leaving 12 bases unmatched. The CDR3 here is CASSLEHGRQGGYNEQFF. Here the CDR3 DNA reads TGTGCCAGCAGCTTAGAGCACGGGAGGCAGGGTGGCTACAATGAGCAGTTCTTC. Combining the CDR3 with reference TRBV7-9 and TRBJ2-1 gives the whole variable domain DTGVSQNPRHKITKRGQNVTFRCDPISEHNRLYWYRQTLGQGPEFLTYFQNEAQLEKSRLLSDRFSAERPKGSFSTLEIQRTEQGDSAMYLCASSLEHGRQGGYNEQFFGPGTRLTVL.

This clone was detected a few times. This chain joins TRBV28 and TRBJ1-1; TRBD1 matches at 7 bases. The CDR3 is 14 amino acids. CDR1 MDHEN and CDR2 SYDVKM come from the germline V gene. Losses at the gene ends were 8 bases for V and 0 bases for J; bases not matched to a gene: 6. The CDR3 DNA sequence: TGTGCCAGCGTTCCAGGGGGAATGAACACTGAAGCTTTCTTT. Translation gives CASVPGGMNTEAFF.

This chain links TRBV5-4 with TRBJ2-2, with 11 bases that match TRBD1. The CDR3 contains 16 residues. V was clipped by 0 bases and J by 6 bases; unmatched bases: 4. Germline lookup yields CDR1 SGHNT and CDR2 YYREEE (reference sequence). In nucleotides, the CDR3 is TGTGCCAGCAGCTTGGGTCGGACAGGGGGCGCCGGGGAGCTGTTTTTT. It yields the protein CASSLGRTGGAGELFF.

V gene TRBV29-1 combines with J gene TRBJ2-1, with 10 bases matching TRBD2. V was clipped by 0 bases and J by 7 bases; unmatched bases: 12. The CDR3 loop spans 17 amino acids. Germline V gene data show CDR1 as SQVTM and CDR2 as ANQGSEA. The CDR3 DNA is TGCAGCGTTGAAGATTGGCTAGCGGGAGCTCAAAGGAATGAGCAGTTCTTC. Its protein is CSVEDWLAGAQRNEQFF.

The V call is TRBV28, the J call TRBJ2-7; D possibly corresponds to TRBD2 (5 bases). The V gene's germline CDR1 is MDHEN and CDR2 SYDVKM. The CDR3 sequence is 14 residues long. V was pared by 5 bases and J by 3 bases, with 14 bases between. CDR3 sequence: CASSALLAIYEQYV. DNA for the CDR3: TGTGCCAGCAGTGCCCTCCTAGCAATCTACGAGCAGTACGTC.

The chain is built from TRBV6-2 or TRBV6-3 and TRBJ2-7; possibly TRBD2 for D (6 bases). The CDR3 has 16 amino acids. The germline V and J ends were trimmed by 0 bases and 2 bases, with 14 bases remaining between them. Germline V gene sequence: CDR1 MNHEY, CDR2 SVGEGT. The CDR3, as DNA: TGTGCCAGCAGTTACTCGAGGGCTAGCGAAGCCTACGAGCAGTACGTC. It encodes CASSYSRASEAYEQYV.

The chain uses TRBV19 and TRBJ1-3; D gene uncertain. CDR1 is LNHDA and CDR2 is SQIVND in the germline V gene (reference sequence). The CDR3 covers 16 residues. V dropped 4 bases and J dropped 3 bases, with 16 bases sitting between them. The CDR3: CASSTLTGSYGNTIYF. CDR3 sequence (DNA): TGTGCCAGTAGTACCCTCACCGGGAGTTATGGAAACACCATATATTTT.

V and J are TRBV18 and TRBJ1-1; 7 bases agree with TRBD1. Germline-derived CDR1 and CDR2 are KGHSH and LQKENI. With 2 bases clipped from V and 0 bases from J, the junction kept 6 bases outside the gene matches. CDR3 size: 16 residues. DNA for the CDR3: TGTGCCAGCTCACCAGCACAGGGGCCCGTGAACACTGAAGCTTTCTTT. Protein: CASSPAQGPVNTEAFF.

V gene TRBV5-5 combines with J gene TRBJ2-7; 7 bases are shared with TRBD1. Trimming removed 4 bases from V and 1 base from J; junction bases left unmatched: 8. Germline V gene data show CDR1 as SGHKS and CDR2 as YYEKEE (reference sequence). The CDR3 contains 15 residues. CDR3 in amino acids: CASSLRDSGSYEQYV. CDR3 DNA: TGTGCCAGCAGCCTCCGGGACAGTGGTTCCTACGAGCAGTACGTC.

This chain uses TRBV20-1 with TRBJ1-2, with no clear D. The CDR3 has 11 amino acids. V was cut by 4 bases and J by 7 bases, with 10 bases left in between. The germline V gene has CDR1 DFQATT and CDR2 SNEGSKA (reference sequence). CDR3 residues: CSAMAPGGYTF. CDR3 sequence (DNA): TGCAGTGCTATGGCTCCAGGTGGCTACACCTTC.

The chain uses TRBV18 and TRBJ1-3; D gene unclear. From germline, CDR1 is KGHSH and CDR2 LQKENI. There are 15 residues in the CDR3. V lost 3 bases and J lost 0, with 9 bases in between. CDR3 sequence (DNA): TGTGCCAGCTCACCGAGTCCCGACTCTGGAAACACCATATATTTT. Translating it yields CASSPSPDSGNTIYF.

V is TRBV4-1 and J is TRBJ2-7; 11 positions agree with TRBD2. CDR3 size: 18 residues. Germline trimming cut 0 bases from V and 2 bases from J; bases unmatched to any gene: 9. The germline V gene has CDR1 MGHRA and CDR2 YSYEKL. For the CDR3, the DNA is TGCGCCAGCAGCCAAGATCGGAATGTAGCGGGAGGGCCCTACGAGCAGTACGTC. It yields the protein CASSQDRNVAGGPYEQYV.

This sequence joins TRBV9 and TRBJ1-1, with 7 bases matching TRBD1. Looked up from germline, CDR1 is SGDLS and CDR2 is YYNGEE. This CDR3 has 15 residues. V lost 4 bases and J lost 4; bases outside the gene matches: 10. CDR3 nucleotides: TGTGCCAGCAGCCTCACCGACAGGGTCGGCACTGAAGCTTTCTTT. It is translated as CASSLTDRVGTEAFF.

V and J are TRBV11-3 and TRBJ2-1, with 13 positions matching TRBD2. The V segment lost 2 bases and the J segment 6 bases; nucleotides outside the gene matches: 7. The germline CDR1 and CDR2 sequences are SGHNT and YENEEA. The CDR3 is 17 residues long. The DNA for the CDR3 is TGTGCCAGCAGCTTAACTAGCGGGAGGGCCTGGGGCAATGAGCAGTTCTTC. It specifies CASSLTSGRAWGNEQFF. The whole variable domain, filled in from reference TRBV11-3 and TRBJ2-1, reads EAGVVQSPRYKIIEKKQPVAFWCNPISGHNTLYWYLQNLGQGPELLIRYENEEAVDDSQLPKDRFSAERLKGVDSTLKIQPAELGDSAVYLCASSLTSGRAWGNEQFFGPGTRLTVL.

This clone was seen only once. The genes are TRBV6-1 and TRBJ2-1, with 10 positions matching TRBD2. CDR3 size: 15 residues. The germline V gene has CDR1 MNHNS and CDR2 SASEGT. Trimming took 3 bases from V and 8 from J; bases not matched to a gene: 7. The CDR3, as DNA: TGTGCCAGCAGTGATTGGTCTAGCGGGAGATATGAGCAGTTCTTC. It is translated as CASSDWSSGRYEQFF.

The chain combines TRBV19 with TRBJ2-7; TRBD2 might be the D (5 bases). Trimming pared 7 bases from V and 12 bases from J, leaving 19 bases between. The CDR3 length is 12 residues. From germline, CDR1 is LNHDA and CDR2 SQIVND (reference sequence). The CDR3 is CASNSGSTRWYV. CDR3 nucleotide sequence: TGTGCCAGTAACAGCGGTAGTACCCGGTGGTACGTC.

This chain uses TRBV7-2 with TRBJ2-3; TRBD1 might be the D (5 bases). CDR3 size: 16 residues. Looked up from germline, CDR1 is SGHTA and CDR2 is FQGNSA. Trimming left V 5 bases short and J 2 bases short, with 17 bases between. The CDR3 region is CASSREEGANTDTQYF. Here the CDR3 DNA reads TGTGCCAGCAGCCGCGAAGAAGGGGCCAACACAGATACGCAGTATTTT.